This TCR beta chain was captured by sequencing in a study of T cell clonotyping in hematopoietic cell transplantation. Clones were read by immunoSEQ multiplex PCR, and TCRdb kept only the in-frame ones, dropping some. The sample yields under 20,000 clones, 60% to 80% seen once. In its sample, this clone was seen a few times. The CDR3 consists of 15 residues. Germline values: CDR1 LNHNV, CDR2 YYDKDF (reference sequence). Trimming removed 2 bases from V and 5 bases from J; junction bases left unmatched: 6. Noted time point: recipient sample about 28 days before transplant, after cytoreduction. Sequences were derived from peripheral blood mononuclear cells, sampled before stem cell transplant. The chain couples TRBV15 to TRBJ1-2; 9 nucleotides match TRBD1. This clonotype was obtained from a man in his sixties with acute myeloid leukemia. Some clones in this sample may be carry-over from other donors' samples. The CDR3, as DNA: TGTGCCACCAGCAGAACCGCGGGACAGGGATATGGCTACACCTTC. Protein sequence: CATSRTAGQGYGYTF.